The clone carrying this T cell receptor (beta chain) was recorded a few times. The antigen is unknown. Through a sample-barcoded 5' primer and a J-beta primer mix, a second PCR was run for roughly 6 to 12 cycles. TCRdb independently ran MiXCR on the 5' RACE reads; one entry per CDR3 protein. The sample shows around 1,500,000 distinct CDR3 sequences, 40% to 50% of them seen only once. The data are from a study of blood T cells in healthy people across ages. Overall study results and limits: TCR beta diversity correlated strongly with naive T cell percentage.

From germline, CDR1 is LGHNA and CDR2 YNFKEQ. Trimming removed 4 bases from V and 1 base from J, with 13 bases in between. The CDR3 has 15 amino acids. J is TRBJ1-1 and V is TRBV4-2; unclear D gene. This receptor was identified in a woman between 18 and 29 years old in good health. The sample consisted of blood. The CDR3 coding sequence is TGTGCCAGCAGCCCATCAGGCGGGGAGAACACTGAAGCTTTCTTT. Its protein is CASSPSGGENTEAFF.